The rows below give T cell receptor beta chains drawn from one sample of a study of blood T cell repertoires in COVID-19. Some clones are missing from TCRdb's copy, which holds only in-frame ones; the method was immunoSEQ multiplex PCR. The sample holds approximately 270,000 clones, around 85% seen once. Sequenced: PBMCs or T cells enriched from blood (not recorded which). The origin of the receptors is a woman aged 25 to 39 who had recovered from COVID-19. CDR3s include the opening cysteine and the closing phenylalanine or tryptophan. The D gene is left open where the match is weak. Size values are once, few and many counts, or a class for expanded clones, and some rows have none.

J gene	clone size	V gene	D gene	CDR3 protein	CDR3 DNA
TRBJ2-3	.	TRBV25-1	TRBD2	CASSPQREISTDTQYF	TGTGCCAGCAGTCCTCAGCGGGAAATCAGCACAGATACGCAGTATTTT
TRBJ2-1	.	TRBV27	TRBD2	CASSETRTSGANEQFF	TGTGCCAGCAGTGAAACACGGACTAGCGGGGCCAATGAGCAGTTCTTC
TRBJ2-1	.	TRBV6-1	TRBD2	CASSEDVSGPYNEQFF	TGTGCCAGCAGTGAAGACGTTAGCGGGCCTTACAATGAGCAGTTCTTC
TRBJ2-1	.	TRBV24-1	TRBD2	CATSDQLAGGGNEQFF	TGTGCCACCAGTGATCAACTAGCGGGAGGGGGCAATGAGCAGTTCTTC
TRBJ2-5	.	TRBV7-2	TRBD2	CASSLVAGLLGETQYF	TGTGCCAGCAGCCTTGTAGCGGGACTTTTGGGAGAGACCCAGTACTTC
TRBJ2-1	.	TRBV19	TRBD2	CASSIAGGRAYNEQFF	TGTGCCAGTAGTATAGCTGGAGGGAGGGCCTACAATGAGCAGTTCTTC
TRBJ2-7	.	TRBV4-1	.	CASSQDYFRAGTSYEQYF	TGCGCCAGCAGCCAAGATTACTTTAGGGCAGGGACTTCCTACGAGCAGTACTTC
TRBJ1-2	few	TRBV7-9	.	CASSPTFNRAHGYTF	TGTGCCAGCAGCCCTACGTTCAACAGGGCCCATGGCTACACCTTC
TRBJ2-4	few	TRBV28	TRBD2	CASSPRTSGAYKNIQYF	TGTGCCAGCAGTCCGAGGACTAGCGGGGCGTATAAAAACATTCAGTACTTC
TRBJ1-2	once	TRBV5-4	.	CASSFPNTGHYGYTF	TGTGCCAGCAGCTTTCCAAATACAGGGCACTATGGCTACACCTTC
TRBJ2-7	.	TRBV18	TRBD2	CASSPGLAGAESEQYF	TGTGCCAGCTCACCAGGACTAGCGGGAGCGGAAAGCGAGCAGTACTTC
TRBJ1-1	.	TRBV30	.	CAWSVRENTEAFF	TGTGCCTGGAGTGTACGAGAGAACACTGAAGCTTTCTTT
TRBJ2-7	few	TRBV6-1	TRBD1	CASSEATGGYEQYF	TGTGCCAGCAGTGAAGCGACAGGGGGCTACGAGCAGTACTTC
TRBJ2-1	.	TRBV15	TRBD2	CATSRDQLAGGGEQFF	TGTGCCACCAGCAGGGATCAACTAGCGGGAGGAGGTGAGCAGTTCTTC
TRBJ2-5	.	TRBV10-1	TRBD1	CASSLGQGGTQYF	TGCGCCAGCAGTCTCGGACAGGGGGGTACCCAGTACTTC
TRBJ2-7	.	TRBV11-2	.	CASSSRTDYEQYF	TGTGCCAGCAGCTCCCGGACAGACTACGAGCAGTACTTC
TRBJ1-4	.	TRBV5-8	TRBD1	CASSPGQASTNEKLFF	TGTGCCAGCAGCCCGGGACAGGCATCAACTAATGAAAAACTGTTTTTT
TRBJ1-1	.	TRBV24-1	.	CATSDSGRPEAFF	TGTGCCACCAGTGATTCAGGGCGCCCTGAAGCTTTCTTT
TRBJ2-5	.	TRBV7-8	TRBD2	CASSFSRGTSGEQETQYF	TGTGCCAGCAGCTTTAGTCGGGGGACTAGCGGGGAACAAGAGACCCAGTACTTC
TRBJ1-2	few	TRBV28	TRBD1	CASRDRGISNYGYTF	TGTGCCAGCAGGGACAGGGGAATTTCTAACTATGGCTACACCTTC
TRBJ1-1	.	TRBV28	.	CASSLLLGSEAFF	TGTGCCAGCAGTTTACTACTCGGGTCTGAAGCTTTCTTT
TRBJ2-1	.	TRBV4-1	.	CASSQRRGGGRNRYNEQFF	TGCGCCAGCAGCCAGAGAAGAGGGGGGGGCCGGAATCGCTACAATGAGCAGTTCTTC
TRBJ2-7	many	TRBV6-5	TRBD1	CASSYGDRGTYEQYF	TGTGCCAGCAGTTACGGGGACAGAGGAACCTACGAGCAGTACTTC
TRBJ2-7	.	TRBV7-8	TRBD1	CASSSPQKPRDRGRLKNEQYF	TGTGCCAGCAGCTCGCCACAGAAGCCCCGGGACAGGGGGCGCCTTAAGAACGAGCAGTACTTC
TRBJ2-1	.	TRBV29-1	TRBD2	CSVDFIAGVGEQFF	TGCAGCGTGGATTTCATAGCGGGAGTAGGCGAGCAGTTCTTC
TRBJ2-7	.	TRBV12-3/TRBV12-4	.	CASSFLDRGEQYF	TGTGCCAGCAGTTTCCTTGATAGGGGCGAGCAGTACTTC
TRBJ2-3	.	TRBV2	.	CASCISTDTQYF	TGTGCCAGCTGTATTAGCACAGATACGCAGTATTTT
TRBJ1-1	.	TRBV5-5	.	CASSLAGGGTEAFF	TGTGCCAGCAGCTTGGCCGGGGGAGGCACTGAAGCTTTCTTT
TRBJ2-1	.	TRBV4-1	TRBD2	CASSQGPGGTSGYNEQFF	TGCGCCAGCAGCCAAGGGCCGGGTGGGACTAGCGGCTACAATGAGCAGTTCTTC
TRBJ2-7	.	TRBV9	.	CASSGLGTHEQYF	TGTGCCAGCAGCGGACTGGGGACTCACGAGCAGTACTTC
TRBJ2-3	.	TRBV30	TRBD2	CAWTPWLAGNTDTQYF	TGTGCCTGGACCCCCTGGCTAGCGGGGAACACAGATACGCAGTATTTT
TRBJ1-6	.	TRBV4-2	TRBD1	CASSQDMAGGRSSPLHF	TGTGCCAGCAGCCAAGATATGGCAGGGGGGAGAAGTTCACCCCTCCACTTT
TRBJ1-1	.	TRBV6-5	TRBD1	CASSLGTGATEAFF	TGTGCCAGCAGTCTCGGGACAGGGGCCACTGAAGCTTTCTTT
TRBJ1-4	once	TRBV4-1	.	CASSQGHPSNEKLFF	TGCGCCAGCAGCCAAGGGCATCCATCTAATGAAAAACTGTTTTTT
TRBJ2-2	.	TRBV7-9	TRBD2	CASRRTGTSGRAKGGELFF	TGTGCCAGCAGGCGGACCGGGACTAGCGGGAGGGCCAAGGGCGGGGAGCTGTTTTTT
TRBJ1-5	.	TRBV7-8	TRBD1	CASSLEGTGNQPQHF	TGTGCCAGCAGCTTAGAGGGGACAGGCAATCAGCCCCAGCATTTT
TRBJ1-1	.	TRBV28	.	CASRRNTEAFF	TGTGCCAGCAGGCGCAACACTGAAGCTTTCTTT
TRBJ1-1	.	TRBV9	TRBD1	CASSVEFVGTGLNTEAFF	TGTGCCAGCAGCGTAGAATTTGTGGGGACAGGTCTGAACACTGAAGCTTTCTTT
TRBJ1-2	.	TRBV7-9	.	CASSSEGGPYYGYTF	TGTGCCAGCAGCTCCGAGGGGGGGCCCTACTATGGCTACACCTTC
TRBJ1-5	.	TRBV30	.	CAWSRGNQPQHF	TGTGCCTGGAGCAGGGGCAATCAGCCCCAGCATTTT
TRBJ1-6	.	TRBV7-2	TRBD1	CASSFPSGQQNSPLHF	TGTGCCAGCAGCTTCCCCTCGGGACAGCAGAATTCACCCCTCCACTTT
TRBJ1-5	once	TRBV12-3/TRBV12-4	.	CASSLTGNQPQHF	TGTGCCAGCAGCCTGACAGGAAATCAGCCCCAGCATTTT
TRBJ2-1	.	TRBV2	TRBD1	CASSDGTAYNEQFF	TGTGCCAGCAGTGACGGGACAGCTTACAATGAGCAGTTCTTC
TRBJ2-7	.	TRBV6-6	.	CASSYQGTTYEQYF	TGTGCCAGCAGTTACCAGGGGACTACCTACGAGCAGTACTTC
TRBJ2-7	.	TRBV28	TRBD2	CASTPTSGRPYEQYF	TGTGCCAGCACCCCGACTAGCGGGAGACCCTACGAGCAGTACTTC
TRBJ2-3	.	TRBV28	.	CASFKDTQYF	TGTGCCAGCTTTAAAGATACGCAGTATTTT
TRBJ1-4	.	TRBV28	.	CASSLFGAGENEKLFF	TGTGCCAGCAGTTTATTCGGGGCAGGGGAGAATGAAAAACTGTTTTTT
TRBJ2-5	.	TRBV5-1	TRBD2	CASSAGLAGGPGETQYF	TGCGCCAGCAGCGCCGGACTAGCGGGGGGGCCAGGGGAGACCCAGTACTTC